This TCR beta chain came from a study of OX40 agonist ivuxolimab in advanced cancers. Looking at the study overall: Patients assigned to dose escalation were diagnosed with hepatocellular carcinoma, melanoma, renal cell or head and neck cancer. Among those enrolled, mean age was roughly 62 years (range about 23 to 79) and 75% to 90% were male. Two cutaneous melanoma patients and one hepatocellular carcinoma patient, three in all, had partial responses.

This CDR3 region has 17 residues. This clone was found once. The repertoire was sequenced with immunoSEQ multiplex PCR; TCRdb's copy has only in-frame clones and lacks some. The table has approximately 87,000 clones, 92% seen once. This rearrangement joins TRBV12-2 to TRBJ2-7; the table's D gene call, TRBD2, was not cross checked with the DNA. TRBV12-2 is a pseudogene locus. The receptor was derived from an adult with an advanced solid tumor such as melanoma, head and neck, liver or kidney cancer. Sequences were derived from CD4+ or CD8+ T cells sorted from blood, sampled in a trial of the OX40 agonist ivuxolimab. CDR3 loop: CASRLGTRVRDSYEQYF. CDR3 nucleotides: TGTGCAAGTCGCTTAGGGACTAGGGTTCGAGATTCCTACGAGCAGTACTTC.